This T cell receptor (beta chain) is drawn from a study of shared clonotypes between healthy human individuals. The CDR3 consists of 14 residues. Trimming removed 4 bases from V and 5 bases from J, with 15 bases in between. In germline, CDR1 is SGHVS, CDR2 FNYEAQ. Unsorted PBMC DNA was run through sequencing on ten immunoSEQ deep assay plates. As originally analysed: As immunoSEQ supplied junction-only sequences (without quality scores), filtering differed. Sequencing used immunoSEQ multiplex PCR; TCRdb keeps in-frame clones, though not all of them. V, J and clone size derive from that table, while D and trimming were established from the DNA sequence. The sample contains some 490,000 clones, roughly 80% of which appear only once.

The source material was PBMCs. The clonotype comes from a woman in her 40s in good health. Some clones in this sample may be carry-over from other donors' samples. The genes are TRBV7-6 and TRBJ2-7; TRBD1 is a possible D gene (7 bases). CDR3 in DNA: TGTGCCAGCAGCTCAGGAGGGGGCGGCGACGAGCAGTACTTC. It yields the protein CASSSGGGGDEQYF. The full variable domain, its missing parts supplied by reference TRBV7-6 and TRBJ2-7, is GAGVSQSPRYKVTKRGQDVALRCDPISGHVSLYWYRQALGQGPEFLTYFNYEAQQDKSGLPNDRFSAERPEGSISTLTIQRTEQRDSAMYRCASSSGGGGDEQYFGPGTRLTVT.